The 13 T cell receptor beta chains below were found in one sample sequenced in a study of T cells in Graves' hyperthyroidism and ophthalmopathy. Authors of the study amplified TCR beta CDR3 regions from RNA transcripts. The TCR CDR3 was amplified in a first-round RT-PCR using the HTBI primer set. Via MiXCR, TCRdb re-called the multiplex PCR reads, giving one row per CDR3 protein. The sample holds 700,000 or so distinct CDR3 sequences, roughly 15% seen once. What was sequenced was blood. These receptors originate from a woman between 45 and 60 years old with Graves' ophthalmopathy.

The chain employs TRBV6-2 or TRBV6-3 and TRBJ2-7; 11 nucleotides match TRBD1. Trimming took 6 bases from V and 7 from J; bases not matched to a gene: 11. This CDR3 is 15 amino acids long. Germline assignment: CDR1 MNHEY and CDR2 SVGEGT. In DNA, the CDR3 is TGTGCCAGCAGACGGACAGGGGGCGAAACGGGAGAGCAGTACTTC. It translates to CASRRTGGETGEQYF.

In its sample, this clonotype was seen many times. The chain links TRBV2 to TRBJ2-7, with 7 bases aligning to TRBD1. Germline V CDR1 and CDR2: SNHLY, FYNNEI. The CDR3 has 12 amino acids. V lost 6 bases, J lost 7 bases, and 6 bases stayed unmatched. CDR3 nucleotide sequence: TGTGCCAGCAGCGGGGACAGCTGGGAGCAGTACTTC. As protein: CASSGDSWEQYF. The full variable domain, rest sourced from reference TRBV2 and TRBJ2-7, is EPEVTQTPSHQVTQMGQEVILRCVPISNHLYFYWYRQILGQKVEFLVSFYNNEISEKSEIFDDQFSVERPDGSNFTLKIRSTKLEDSAMYFCASSGDSWEQYFGPGTRLTVT.

This clonotype was counted a few times. The CDR3 spells CASSQDPLAGVSDTQYF. The CDR3 DNA follows: TGCGCCAGCAGCCAAGATCCACTAGCGGGAGTTTCGGATACGCAGTATTTT. This chain uses TRBV4-3 with TRBJ2-3; 11 positions match TRBD2. V shed 0 bases, J shed 6 bases, and the junction held 8 bases outside the gene matches. CDR1 and CDR2 from the germline V gene are LGHNA and YSLEER. The CDR3 spans 17 residues.

At least ten counts were recorded for this clonotype. The rearrangement joins TRBV7-9 to TRBJ1-1, with TRBD1 identical over 7 bases. CDR1 is SEHNR, CDR2 FQNEAQ, per germline (reference sequence). This CDR3 region has 15 residues. J gave up 0 bases and V 4 bases, and 5 bases lay outside the gene matches. In nucleotides, the CDR3 is TGTGCCAGCAGCTACCGGACAGGCCTGAACACTGAAGCTTTCTTT. As protein: CASSYRTGLNTEAFF.

This clonotype came up a few times. The CDR3 bases are TGCAGCATCGCCGGGAACACCGGGGAGCTGTTTTTT. It yields the protein CSIAGNTGELFF. J is TRBJ2-2 and V is TRBV29-1; D not resolved. Germline CDR1 is SQVTM and CDR2 is ANQGSEA. V lost 8 bases, J lost 1 base, and 8 bases lay in between. This CDR3 region has 12 residues.

This clonotype has just one count. J is TRBJ2-7 and V is TRBV19, with D possibly TRBD1 on 5 matching bases. Deletions cut 5 bases from V and 6 bases from J, with 17 bases between. The CDR3 is 14 residues long. Germline lookup yields CDR1 LNHDA and CDR2 SQIVND (reference sequence). CDR3 residues: CASSARQTFGEQYF. The CDR3 DNA sequence: TGTGCCAGTAGTGCTCGACAGACTTTCGGCGAGCAGTACTTC.

This clonotype showed up many times. V usage is TRBV18 and J usage is TRBJ2-1; 9 nucleotides match TRBD2. Trimming took 1 base from V and 10 from J; bases not matched to a gene: 8. The V gene's germline CDR1 is KGHSH and CDR2 LQKENI. The length of the CDR3 is 15 residues. CDR3 sequence (DNA): TGTGCCAGCTCACCACGGGCTAGCGGGGTCGGCGAGCAGTTCTTC. Translating gives CASSPRASGVGEQFF.

This clonotype was recorded many times. The gene calls are TRBV5-1 and TRBJ2-3; D is ambiguous. The CDR3 sequence is 12 residues long. Between the trimmed V and J ends, which lost 3 bases and 1 base, there was a span of 3 bases. The germline V gene has CDR1 SGHRS and CDR2 YFSETQ. In nucleotides, the CDR3 is TGCGCCAGCAGCTATGGCACAGATACGCAGTATTTT. Its protein product is CASSYGTDTQYF.

This clonotype appeared many times. The chain employs TRBV7-8 and TRBJ2-7, with D possibly matching TRBD1 (6 bases). V was shortened by 6 bases and J by 2 bases, with 14 bases between the two germline ends. Germline V gene sequence: CDR1 SGHVS, CDR2 FQNEAQ. There are 14 residues in the CDR3. CDR3 bases: TGTGCCAGCAGACAAACAGGGCTCACCTACGAGCAGTACTTC. Protein product: CASRQTGLTYEQYF. The full variable domain, completed using reference TRBV7-8 and TRBJ2-7, is GAGVSQSPRYKVAKRGQDVALRCDPISGHVSLFWYQQALGQGPEFLTYFQNEAQLDKSGLPSDRFFAERPEGSVSTLKIQRTQQEDSAVYLCASRQTGLTYEQYFGPGTRLTVT.

This clonotype was recorded a few times. V gene TRBV19 combines with J gene TRBJ1-1; 8 bases are a match to TRBD1. V trimming: 5 bases; J trimming: 10 bases; junction bases outside the gene matches: 9. Germline-derived CDR1 and CDR2 are LNHDA and SQIVND (reference sequence). This CDR3 has 13 residues. The CDR3 sequence is CASSQIPDRGAFF. In DNA, the CDR3 is TGTGCCAGTAGTCAAATTCCCGACAGGGGAGCTTTCTTT.

This clonotype was recorded many times. The chain uses TRBV2 and TRBJ2-1; 9 nucleotides agree with TRBD2. CDR3 size: 14 residues. The ends lost 5 bases at V and 13 bases at J; junction bases unmatched: 12. CDR1 SNHLY and CDR2 FYNNEI come from the germline V gene. The CDR3 sequence: CASSPEGLALEQFF. CDR3 bases: TGTGCCAGCAGTCCTGAAGGACTAGCGCTTGAACAGTTCTTC.

This clonotype was detected ten times or more. This rearrangement joins TRBV28 to TRBJ2-3, with D perhaps TRBD2 (6 bases). CDR1 is MDHEN, CDR2 SYDVKM, per germline. V was pared by 5 bases and J by 1 base, with 13 bases between. The CDR3 is 15 residues long. The CDR3 nucleotides are TGTGCCAGCAGTCGGAATAGCGGAGGCACAGATACGCAGTATTTT. Its protein is CASSRNSGGTDTQYF.

This clonotype was seen many times. The V call is TRBV5-1, the J call TRBJ1-1; 8 bases agree with TRBD1. V was pared by 1 base and J by 2 bases, with 4 bases of the junction left unmatched. The V gene's germline CDR1 is SGHRS and CDR2 YFSETQ. This CDR3 has 15 amino acids. The CDR3 DNA is TGCGCCAGCAGCTTGATCGGACAGGGCAACACTGAAGCTTTCTTT. Translation gives CASSLIGQGNTEAFF. The full variable domain, its missing parts supplied by reference TRBV5-1 and TRBJ1-1, is KAGVTQTPRYLIKTRGQQVTLSCSPISGHRSVSWYQQTPGQGLQFLFEYFSETQRNKGNFPGRFSGRQFSNSRSEMNVSTLELGDSALYLCASSLIGQGNTEAFFGQGTRLTVV.